The 26 T cell receptor beta chains reported below all come from one sample, sequenced in a study of shared clonotypes between healthy human individuals. It was CD45RO-negative cells, positively selected for CCR7, that made up naive CD8 cells, with terminally differentiated effector memory CD45RA+ cells excluded. The data were produced by immunoSEQ multiplex PCR, yet TCRdb's version contains in-frame clones alone and is incomplete. The sample shows hundreds of thousands of clones, nearly 98% of them seen only once. The sequenced sample was naive CD8+ T cells sorted from blood. These receptors all come from a man aged 25 to 40 in good health.

This chain connects TRBV7-8 to TRBJ2-3; the D is unclear. V dropped 1 base and J dropped 3 bases, with 11 bases sitting between them. The germline gives CDR1 SGHVS, CDR2 FQNEAQ. This CDR3 comprises 15 residues. The CDR3 sequence is CASSLGIGSTDTQYF. The CDR3 DNA reads as TGTGCCAGCAGCTTAGGTATAGGTTCGACAGATACGCAGTATTTT.

The chain recombines TRBV4-1 with TRBJ2-7, with 9 bases that match TRBD2. Trimming cost V 2 bases and J 2 bases; bases outside gene matches: 7. This CDR3 contains 16 residues. Per the germline V gene, CDR1 is MGHRA and CDR2 is YSYEKL. In nucleotides, the CDR3 is TGCGCCAGCAGCCAAACTAGCGGGCGATCGACCTACGAGCAGTACTTC. As protein: CASSQTSGRSTYEQYF.

This chain connects TRBV27 to TRBJ2-7; tentative D call: TRBD1 (6 bases). CDR1 is MNHEY, CDR2 SMNVEV, per germline (reference sequence). The V end lost 6 bases, the J end lost 3 bases, and 18 bases lay between the germline ends. This CDR3 spans 15 amino acids. CDR3 nucleotide sequence: TGTGCCAGCAGCCCAGCCCCGGACAGATTCTACGAGCAGTACTTC. Protein: CASSPAPDRFYEQYF.

The chain employs TRBV7-9 and TRBJ2-2, with D uncertain. The germline V gene encodes CDR1 SEHNR and CDR2 FQNEAQ (reference sequence). Trimming removed 4 bases at V and 5 bases at J, with 14 bases between. The CDR3 has 15 amino acids. In DNA form, the CDR3 reads TGTGCCAGCAGCTCCCCATATCGTGGGACCGGGGAGCTGTTTTTT. This codes for CASSSPYRGTGELFF. The full variable domain, completed using reference TRBV7-9 and TRBJ2-2, is DTGVSQNPRHKITKRGQNVTFRCDPISEHNRLYWYRQTLGQGPEFLTYFQNEAQLEKSRLLSDRFSAERPKGSFSTLEIQRTEQGDSAMYLCASSSPYRGTGELFFGEGSRLTVL.

The gene calls are TRBV7-9 and TRBJ2-1; D is unclear. Per germline, CDR1 SEHNR and CDR2 FQNEAQ (reference sequence). The V gene lost 1 base and the J gene lost 3 bases, with 10 bases spanning the gap. This CDR3 spans 15 amino acids. CDR3 DNA sequence: TGTGCCAGCAGCTTAGGTCCCTCGCGCTACAATGAGCAGTTCTTC. Translated, it gives CASSLGPSRYNEQFF.

This chain joins TRBV4-1 and TRBJ1-5; 8 positions match TRBD1. Per germline, CDR1 MGHRA and CDR2 YSYEKL. The CDR3 covers 17 residues. Unmatched junction bases numbered 7, after V lost 0 bases and J lost 3 bases. In DNA form, the CDR3 reads TGCGCCAGCAGCCAAGATCTTGGACAGGGTTACAATCAGCCCCAGCATTTT. This gives the protein CASSQDLGQGYNQPQHF.

Comment on this clone: Within the sample, other DNA sequences also encode this same CDR3. This chain links TRBV19 with TRBJ2-1, with no clear D. Trimming removed 6 bases from V and 0 bases from J, with 6 bases in between. CDR3 size: 13 residues. The germline gives CDR1 LNHDA, CDR2 SQIVND (reference sequence). The DNA for the CDR3 is TGTGCCAGTAGGGCTAGCTCCTACAATGAGCAGTTCTTC. Translated, it gives CASRASSYNEQFF.

This chain uses TRBV2 with TRBJ2-5; TRBD2 matches at 12 bases. The CDR3 consists of 15 residues. J was trimmed by 4 bases and V by 4 bases; bases with no gene match: 4. Per germline, CDR1 SNHLY and CDR2 FYNNEI. As DNA, the CDR3 is TGTGCCAGCAGTGGCGCGGGACTAGCGGGAGAGACCCAGTACTTC. Residues: CASSGAGLAGETQYF.

J is TRBJ2-2 and V is TRBV27; no reliable D call. V lost 2 bases and J 5 bases, leaving 3 bases between the germline ends. This CDR3 comprises 12 residues. Germline-derived CDR1 and CDR2 are MNHEY and SMNVEV (reference sequence). For the CDR3, the DNA is TGTGCCAGCAGTTTAAGGACCGGGGAGCTGTTTTTT. This gives the protein CASSLRTGELFF.

V gene TRBV11-1 combines with J gene TRBJ2-7; D may be TRBD2 (5 bases). Deletions cut 5 bases from V and 4 bases from J, with 18 bases between. The CDR3 has 15 amino acids. Per the germline V gene, CDR1 is SGHAT and CDR2 is FQDESV (reference sequence). Written as DNA, the CDR3 is TGTGCCAGCAGCCCACGAGCGGCGGCCGTATACGAGCAGTACTTC. Translated: CASSPRAAAVYEQYF. Variable domain in full (rest from reference TRBV11-1 and TRBJ2-7): EAEVAQSPRYKITEKSQAVAFWCDPISGHATLYWYRQILGQGPELLVQFQDESVVDDSQLPKDRFSAERLKGVDSTLKIQPAELGDSAMYLCASSPRAAAVYEQYFGPGTRLTVT.

The chain links TRBV29-1 to TRBJ2-2; 7 nucleotides match TRBD1. V lost 6 bases and J lost 7; bases outside the gene matches: 8. Germline V gene sequence: CDR1 SQVTM, CDR2 ANQGSEA. The CDR3 is 13 residues long. CDR3 bases: TGCAGCGTCCGAGAACAGGGGAACGGGGAGCTGTTTTTT. It codes for CSVREQGNGELFF.

The chain links TRBV7-9 to TRBJ1-2; perhaps TRBD1 as D (6 bases). The length of the CDR3 is 16 residues. Germline V gives CDR1 SEHNR, CDR2 FQNEAQ (reference sequence). Trimming took 5 bases from V and 0 from J, leaving 16 bases between them. CDR3 in DNA: TGTGCCAGCAGCCCGGCCCAAGGGGGGACTAACTATGGCTACACCTTC. It yields the protein CASSPAQGGTNYGYTF.

V usage is TRBV5-1 and J usage is TRBJ2-5, with D tentatively TRBD1 (5 bases). Germline assignment: CDR1 SGHRS and CDR2 YFSETQ. Trimming took off 0 bases at V and 5 bases at J, with 14 bases between the two ends. The CDR3 is 15 residues long. CDR3 loop: CASSLVPGFKETQYF. Written as DNA, the CDR3 is TGCGCCAGCAGCTTGGTGCCAGGGTTTAAGGAGACCCAGTACTTC.

The chain is built from TRBV7-9 and TRBJ2-6; 7 bases are shared with TRBD1. V shed 6 bases and J 2 bases; nucleotides not matched to a gene: 4. Germline CDR1 reads SEHNR; CDR2 reads FQNEAQ (reference sequence). This CDR3 comprises 15 residues. The CDR3 loop is CASSFQGAGANVLTF. The CDR3 nucleotides read TGTGCCAGCAGTTTTCAGGGGGCTGGGGCCAACGTCCTGACTTTC.

V gene TRBV5-1 combines with J gene TRBJ2-7; 10 positions agree with TRBD1. CDR1 is SGHRS, CDR2 YFSETQ, per germline. V dropped 4 bases and J dropped 6; count of bases not matched to a gene: 7. The CDR3 covers 14 residues. CDR3 nucleotides: TGCGCCAGCAGCCTCGGACAGGGGGAATTCGAGCAGTACTTC. Amino acids: CASSLGQGEFEQYF.

This rearrangement joins TRBV9 to TRBJ2-2; 7 nucleotides line up with TRBD1. The V segment lost 7 bases and the J segment 3 bases; nucleotides outside the gene matches: 3. The CDR3 contains 13 residues. Germline V gene data show CDR1 as SGDLS and CDR2 as YYNGEE. The DNA of the CDR3 is TGTGCCAGCGGTGGACAGGACACCGGGGAGCTGTTTTTT. Translating it yields CASGGQDTGELFF.

The count of this clone is one. The rearrangement uses TRBV10-1 and TRBJ2-7; possible D gene TRBD1, 6 bases. The germline V and J ends were trimmed by 8 bases and 5 bases, with 19 bases remaining between them. CDR3 length: 14 amino acids. The germline CDR1 and CDR2 sequences are WNHNN and SYGVQD (reference sequence). CDR3 nucleotide sequence: TGCGCCAGCTCCCCCGAGCCAGGGGCCGACGAGCAGTACTTC. Translation gives CASSPEPGADEQYF.

The chain combines TRBV9 with TRBJ2-7; 11 bases align to TRBD1. The CDR3 runs to 15 residues. V was pared by 4 bases and J by 4 bases, with 7 bases of the junction left unmatched. Per the germline V gene, CDR1 is SGDLS and CDR2 is YYNGEE. CDR3 sequence reads: CASSSRGTGGYEQYF. The CDR3 DNA sequence: TGTGCCAGCAGCTCCAGAGGGACAGGGGGATACGAGCAGTACTTC.

The V call is TRBV27, the J call TRBJ2-2, with D possibly TRBD1 on 8 matching bases. V was cut by 7 bases and J by 5 bases, with 23 bases left in between. Germline V gives CDR1 MNHEY, CDR2 SMNVEV (reference sequence). The CDR3 covers 17 residues. The CDR3 region is CASTIQGEGISTGELFF. CDR3 DNA: TGTGCCAGCACGATACAGGGGGAGGGAATAAGTACCGGGGAGCTGTTTTTT.

The chain employs TRBV7-9 and TRBJ2-7, with 15 bases lining up with TRBD2. The CDR3 loop spans 14 amino acids. V lost 2 bases to trimming and J lost 9 bases; unmatched junction nucleotides: 2. Per germline, CDR1 SEHNR and CDR2 FQNEAQ (reference sequence). CDR3 amino acids: CASSLTGLAGGQYF. The DNA of the CDR3 is TGTGCCAGCAGCTTAACGGGACTAGCGGGAGGGCAGTACTTC.

The chain joins TRBV4-1 to TRBJ2-7, with D possibly being TRBD1 (5 bases). V was trimmed by 1 base and J by 7 bases, leaving 14 bases between them. The germline CDR1 and CDR2 sequences are MGHRA and YSYEKL. The CDR3 sequence is 14 residues long. Here the CDR3 DNA reads TGCGCCAGCAGCCAAGTTGGGGCGAGATGGGAGCAGTACTTC. It codes for CASSQVGARWEQYF.

The chain employs TRBV27 and TRBJ2-7, with D possibly TRBD2 on 6 matching bases. Germline assignment: CDR1 MNHEY and CDR2 SMNVEV (reference sequence). Trimming removed 5 bases from V and 0 bases from J, with 14 bases in between. The CDR3 runs to 15 residues. The CDR3 DNA is TGTGCCAGCAGTATCACCGGGGGACTCTCCTACGAGCAGTACTTC. This codes for CASSITGGLSYEQYF.

About this clone itself: Within the sample, other DNA sequences also encode this same CDR3. The rearrangement uses TRBV29-1 and TRBJ2-1, with a tentative D call TRBD1 (6 bases). CDR1 and CDR2 from the germline V gene are SQVTM and ANQGSEA. Trimming cost V 5 bases and J 3 bases, with 14 bases left between them. CDR3 length: 14 amino acids. CDR3 region: CSVTETGSYNEQFF. The CDR3 region has the DNA TGCAGCGTTACTGAGACAGGTAGCTACAATGAGCAGTTCTTC.

V is TRBV7-9 and J is TRBJ1-1; weak D call: TRBD1 (6 bases). In germline, CDR1 is SEHNR, CDR2 FQNEAQ (reference sequence). V was clipped by 7 bases and J by 6 bases, with 15 bases between them. The CDR3 is 13 residues long. In nucleotides, the CDR3 is TGTGCCAGCACGCACAGGGTTACGGCTGAAGCTTTCTTT. Residues: CASTHRVTAEAFF.

Points on this clone: Additional DNA sequences in this sample encode the identical CDR3. The chain uses TRBV27 and TRBJ2-3, with D maybe TRBD2 (6 bases). Trimming took off 8 bases at V and 3 bases at J, with 9 bases between the two ends. Germline CDR1 reads MNHEY; CDR2 reads SMNVEV (reference sequence). This CDR3 has 12 residues. This chain's CDR3 is CASVGLTDTQYF. For the CDR3, the DNA is TGTGCCAGCGTGGGACTTACAGATACGCAGTATTTT.

The chain joins TRBV28 to TRBJ1-1; D remains ambiguous. Germline CDR1 is MDHEN and CDR2 is SYDVKM. Trimming pared 5 bases from V and 7 bases from J, leaving 11 bases between. This CDR3 comprises 12 residues. Written as DNA, the CDR3 is TGTGCCAGCAGTGCCAATGAGGATGAAGCTTTCTTT. Protein sequence: CASSANEDEAFF. The variable domain in full, completed from reference TRBV28 and TRBJ1-1, reads DVKVTQSSRYLVKRTGEKVFLECVQDMDHENMFWYRQDPGLGLRLIYFSYDVKMKEKGDIPEGYSVSREKKERFSLILESASTNQTSMYLCASSANEDEAFFGQGTRLTVV.